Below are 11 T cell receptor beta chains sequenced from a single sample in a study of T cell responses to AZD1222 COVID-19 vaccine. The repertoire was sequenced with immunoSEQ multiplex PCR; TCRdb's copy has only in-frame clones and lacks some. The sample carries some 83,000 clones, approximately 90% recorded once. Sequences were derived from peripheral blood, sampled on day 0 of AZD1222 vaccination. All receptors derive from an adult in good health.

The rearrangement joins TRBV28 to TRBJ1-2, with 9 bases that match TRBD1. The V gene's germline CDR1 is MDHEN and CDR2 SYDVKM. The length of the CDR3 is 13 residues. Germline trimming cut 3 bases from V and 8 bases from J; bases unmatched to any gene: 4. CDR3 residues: CASSLGTGLGYTF. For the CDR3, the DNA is TGTGCCAGCAGTTTGGGGACAGGGCTCGGCTACACCTTC.

As DNA, the CDR3 is TGTGCCAGTAGTATAAGGCTCCCGAACACTGAAGCTTTCTTT. The encoded protein is CASSIRLPNTEAFF. V gene TRBV19 combines with J gene TRBJ1-1; the D is unclear. This CDR3 has 14 residues. With 2 bases removed from V and 1 base from J, the gap between germline ends came to 8 bases. Germline assignment: CDR1 LNHDA and CDR2 SQIVND (reference sequence).

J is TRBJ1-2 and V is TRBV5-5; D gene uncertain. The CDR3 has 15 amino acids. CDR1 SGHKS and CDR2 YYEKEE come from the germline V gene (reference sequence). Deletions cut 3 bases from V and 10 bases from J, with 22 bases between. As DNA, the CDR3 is TGTGCCAGCAGCTCTCCCCTGCAAGCTGGTTTTCTCTACACCTTC. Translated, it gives CASSSPLQAGFLYTF.

The CDR3 protein is CARSLFFWAGHPYTF. The CDR3 DNA is TGTGCCAGAAGCTTATTTTTTTGGGCAGGTCATCCCTACACCTTC. V is TRBV5-3 and J is TRBJ1-2; D uncertain. TRBV5-3 is an ORF, and what it does is uncertain. V lost 2 bases and J lost 10, with 21 bases in between. CDR3 length: 15 amino acids.

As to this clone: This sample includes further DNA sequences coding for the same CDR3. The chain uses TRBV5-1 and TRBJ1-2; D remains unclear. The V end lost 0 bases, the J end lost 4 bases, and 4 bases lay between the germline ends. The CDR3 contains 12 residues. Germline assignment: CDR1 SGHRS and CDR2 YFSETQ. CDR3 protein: CASSLDRYGYTF. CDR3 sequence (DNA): TGCGCCAGCAGCTTGGACCGCTATGGCTACACCTTC.

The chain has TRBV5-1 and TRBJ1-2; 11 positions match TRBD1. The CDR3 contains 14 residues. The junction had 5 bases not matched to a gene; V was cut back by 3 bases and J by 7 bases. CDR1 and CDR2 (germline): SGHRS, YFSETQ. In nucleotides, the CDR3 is TGCGCCAGCAGCTCTACCGGGACAGGGGGTGGCTACACCTTC. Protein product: CASSSTGTGGGYTF.

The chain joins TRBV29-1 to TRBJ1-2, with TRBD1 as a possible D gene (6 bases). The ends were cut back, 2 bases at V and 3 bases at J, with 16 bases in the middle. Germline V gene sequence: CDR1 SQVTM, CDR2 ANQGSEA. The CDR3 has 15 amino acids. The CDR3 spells CSVEKTGGGYYGYTF. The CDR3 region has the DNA TGCAGCGTTGAAAAGACAGGAGGGGGATACTATGGCTACACCTTC.

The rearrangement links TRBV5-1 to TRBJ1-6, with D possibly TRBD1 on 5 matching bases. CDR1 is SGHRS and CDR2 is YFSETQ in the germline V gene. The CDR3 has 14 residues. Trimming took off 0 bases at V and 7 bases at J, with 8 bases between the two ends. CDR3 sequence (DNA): TGCGCCAGCAGCTTGGTACGGGGGAATTCACCCCTCCACTTT. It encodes CASSLVRGNSPLHF.

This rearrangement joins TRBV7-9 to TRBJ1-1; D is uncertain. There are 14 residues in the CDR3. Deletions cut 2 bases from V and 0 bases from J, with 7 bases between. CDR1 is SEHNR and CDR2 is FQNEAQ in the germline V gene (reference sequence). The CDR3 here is CASSLTSMNTEAFF. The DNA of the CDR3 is TGTGCCAGCAGCTTAACGTCCATGAACACTGAAGCTTTCTTT.

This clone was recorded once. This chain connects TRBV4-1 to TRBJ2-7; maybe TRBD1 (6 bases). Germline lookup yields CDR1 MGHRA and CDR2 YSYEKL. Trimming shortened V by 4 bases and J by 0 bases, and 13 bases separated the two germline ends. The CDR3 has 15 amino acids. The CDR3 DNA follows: TGCGCCAGCAGCCCTGCCGGGACACTCTCCTACGAGCAGTACTTC. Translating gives CASSPAGTLSYEQYF.

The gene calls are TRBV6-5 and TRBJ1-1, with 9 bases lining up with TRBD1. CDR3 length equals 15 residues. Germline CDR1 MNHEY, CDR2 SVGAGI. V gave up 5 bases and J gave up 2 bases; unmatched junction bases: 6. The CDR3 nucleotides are TGTGCCAGCAGTCAATCGGGACAGGGCAACACTGAAGCTTTCTTT. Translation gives CASSQSGQGNTEAFF.